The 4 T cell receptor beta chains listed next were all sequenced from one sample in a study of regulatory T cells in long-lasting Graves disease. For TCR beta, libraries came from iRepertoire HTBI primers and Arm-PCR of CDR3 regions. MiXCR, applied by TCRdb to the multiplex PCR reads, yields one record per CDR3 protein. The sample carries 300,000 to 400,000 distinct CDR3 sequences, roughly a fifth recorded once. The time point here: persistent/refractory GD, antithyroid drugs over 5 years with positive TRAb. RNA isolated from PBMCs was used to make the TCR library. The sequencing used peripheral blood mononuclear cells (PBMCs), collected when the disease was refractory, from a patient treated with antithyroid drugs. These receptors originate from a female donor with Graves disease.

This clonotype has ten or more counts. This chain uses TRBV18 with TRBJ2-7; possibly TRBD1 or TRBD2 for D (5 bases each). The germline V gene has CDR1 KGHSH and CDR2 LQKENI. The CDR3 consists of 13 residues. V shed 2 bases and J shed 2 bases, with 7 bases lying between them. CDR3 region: CASSPMGPYEQYF. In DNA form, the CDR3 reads TGTGCCAGCTCACCAATGGGACCCTACGAGCAGTACTTC.

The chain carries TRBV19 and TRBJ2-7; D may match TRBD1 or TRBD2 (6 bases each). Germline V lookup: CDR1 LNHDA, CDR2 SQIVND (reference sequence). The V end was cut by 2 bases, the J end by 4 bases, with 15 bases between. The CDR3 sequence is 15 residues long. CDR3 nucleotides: TGTGCCAGTAGTATATGGGGGGCACAATTTTACGAGCAGTACTTC. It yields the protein CASSIWGAQFYEQYF.

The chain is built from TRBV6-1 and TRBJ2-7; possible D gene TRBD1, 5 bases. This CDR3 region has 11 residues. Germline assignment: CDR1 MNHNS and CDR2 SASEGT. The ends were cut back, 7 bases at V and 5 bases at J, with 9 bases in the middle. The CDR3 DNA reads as TGTGCCAGCATCGACAGTCACGAGCAGTACTTC. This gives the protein CASIDSHEQYF.

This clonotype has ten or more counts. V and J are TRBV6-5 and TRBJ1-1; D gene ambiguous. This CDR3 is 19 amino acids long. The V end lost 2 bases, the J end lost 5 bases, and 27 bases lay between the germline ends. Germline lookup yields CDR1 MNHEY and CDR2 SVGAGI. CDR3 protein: CASSYNNMFRATERTEAFF. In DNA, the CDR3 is TGTGCCAGCAGTTACAACAACATGTTCCGGGCTACTGAAAGGACTGAAGCTTTCTTT.